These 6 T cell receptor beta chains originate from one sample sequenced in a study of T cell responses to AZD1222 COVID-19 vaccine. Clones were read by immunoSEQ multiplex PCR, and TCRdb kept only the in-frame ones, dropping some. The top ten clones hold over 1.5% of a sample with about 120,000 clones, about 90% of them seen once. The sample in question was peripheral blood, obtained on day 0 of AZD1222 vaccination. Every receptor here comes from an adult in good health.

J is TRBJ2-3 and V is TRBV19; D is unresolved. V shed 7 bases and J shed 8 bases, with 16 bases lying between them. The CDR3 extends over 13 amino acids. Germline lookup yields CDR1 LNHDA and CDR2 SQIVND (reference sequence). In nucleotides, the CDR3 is TGTGCCAGTACCCGGGCCAGGTGGGGTACGCAGTATTTT. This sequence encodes CASTRARWGTQYF.

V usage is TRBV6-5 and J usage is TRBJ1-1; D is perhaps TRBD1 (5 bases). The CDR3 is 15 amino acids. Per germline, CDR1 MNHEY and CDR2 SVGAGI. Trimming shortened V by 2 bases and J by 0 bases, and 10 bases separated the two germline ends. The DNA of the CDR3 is TGTGCCAGCAGTTACCAACAGGTTATGAACACTGAAGCTTTCTTT. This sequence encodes CASSYQQVMNTEAFF.

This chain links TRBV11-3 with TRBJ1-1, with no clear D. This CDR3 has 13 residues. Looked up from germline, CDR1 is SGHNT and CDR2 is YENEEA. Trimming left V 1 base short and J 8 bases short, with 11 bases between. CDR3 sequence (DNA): TGTGCCAGCAGCTTAGGTCCCGATTGGGAAGCTTTCTTT. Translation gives CASSLGPDWEAFF.

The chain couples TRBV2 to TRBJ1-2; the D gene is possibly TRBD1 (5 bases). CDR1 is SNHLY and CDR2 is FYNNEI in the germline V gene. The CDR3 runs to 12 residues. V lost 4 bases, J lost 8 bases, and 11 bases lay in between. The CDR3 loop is CASSVGGRGYTF. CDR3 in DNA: TGTGCCAGCAGTGTTGGGGGAAGGGGCTACACCTTC.

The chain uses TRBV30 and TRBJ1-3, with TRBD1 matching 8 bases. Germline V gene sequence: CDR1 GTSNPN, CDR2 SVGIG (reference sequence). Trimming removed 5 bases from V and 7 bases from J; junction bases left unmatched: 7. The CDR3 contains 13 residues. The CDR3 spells CAWEPGGPNTIYF. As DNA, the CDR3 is TGTGCCTGGGAACCAGGGGGCCCCAACACCATATATTTT.

For the CDR3, the DNA is TGTGCCAGTAGTCGGTCGAACCGCGGGGGGAACACTGAAGCTTTCTTT. This gives the protein CASSRSNRGGNTEAFF. V is TRBV19 and J is TRBJ1-1; TRBD1 might be the D (5 bases). The CDR3 totals 16 residues. CDR1 LNHDA and CDR2 SQIVND come from the germline V gene (reference sequence). The V end lost 5 bases, the J end lost 1 base, and 17 bases lay between the germline ends.